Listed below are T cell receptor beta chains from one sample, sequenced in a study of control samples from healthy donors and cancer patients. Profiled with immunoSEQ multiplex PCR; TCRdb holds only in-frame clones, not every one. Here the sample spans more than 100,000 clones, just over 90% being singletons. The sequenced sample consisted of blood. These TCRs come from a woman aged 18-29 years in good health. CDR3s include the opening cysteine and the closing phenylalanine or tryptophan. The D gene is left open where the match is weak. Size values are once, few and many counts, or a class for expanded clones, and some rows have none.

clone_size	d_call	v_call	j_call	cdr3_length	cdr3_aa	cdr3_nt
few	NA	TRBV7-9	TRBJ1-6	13	CASSTTGVSPLHF	TGTGCCAGCAGCACTACCGGAGTTTCACCCCTCCACTTT
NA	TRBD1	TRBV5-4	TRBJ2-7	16	CASSLGGQGTTYEQYF	TGTGCCAGCAGCTTGGGGGGACAGGGGACAACCTACGAGCAGTACTTC
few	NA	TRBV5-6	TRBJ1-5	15	CASTLGGVNGQPQHF	TGTGCCAGCACTCTGGGGGGCGTTAACGGTCAGCCCCAGCATTTT
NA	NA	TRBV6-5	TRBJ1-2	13	CASSPRDLYGYTF	TGTGCCAGCAGTCCCCGGGACCTCTATGGCTACACCTTC
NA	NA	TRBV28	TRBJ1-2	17	CASSQRGQMFSNYGYTF	TGTGCCAGCAGTCAGAGAGGGCAAATGTTTTCTAACTATGGCTACACCTTC
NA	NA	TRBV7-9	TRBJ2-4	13	CASSLNPQNIQYF	TGTGCCAGCAGCTTAAACCCACAAAACATTCAGTACTTC
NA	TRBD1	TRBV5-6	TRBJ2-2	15	CASSLGTGGTGELFF	TGTGCCAGCAGCTTGGGTACAGGGGGCACCGGGGAGCTGTTTTTT
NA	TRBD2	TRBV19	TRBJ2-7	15	CASSITSGASYEQYF	TGTGCCAGTAGTATCACCAGCGGGGCTTCCTACGAGCAGTACTTC
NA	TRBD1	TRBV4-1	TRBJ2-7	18	CASSRTGIGTRAYYEQYF	TGCGCCAGCAGCCGGACAGGGATCGGGACAAGGGCTTACTACGAGCAGTACTTC
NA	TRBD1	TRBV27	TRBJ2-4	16	CASSPAGQGAINIQYF	TGTGCCAGCAGCCCAGCAGGACAGGGGGCCATAAACATTCAGTACTTC
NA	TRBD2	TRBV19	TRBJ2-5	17	CASNSGLAGGPRETQYF	TGTGCCAGTAATTCGGGACTAGCGGGGGGGCCTCGTGAGACCCAGTACTTC
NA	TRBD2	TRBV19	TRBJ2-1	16	CASSIKGLAGRNEQFF	TGTGCCAGTAGTATTAAGGGGTTAGCGGGGCGCAATGAGCAGTTCTTC
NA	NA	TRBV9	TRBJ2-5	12	CASSEKQETQYF	TGTGCCAGCAGCGAGAAACAAGAGACCCAGTACTTC
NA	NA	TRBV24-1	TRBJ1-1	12	CATSPGNAEAFF	TGTGCCACCAGCCCAGGGAATGCTGAAGCTTTCTTT
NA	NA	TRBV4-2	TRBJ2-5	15	CASSQDRDIQETQYF	TGTGCCAGCAGCCAAGATCGAGACATCCAAGAGACCCAGTACTTC
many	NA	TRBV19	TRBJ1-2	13	CASSMSVYGGYTF	TGTGCCAGTAGTATGAGCGTGTATGGTGGCTACACCTTC